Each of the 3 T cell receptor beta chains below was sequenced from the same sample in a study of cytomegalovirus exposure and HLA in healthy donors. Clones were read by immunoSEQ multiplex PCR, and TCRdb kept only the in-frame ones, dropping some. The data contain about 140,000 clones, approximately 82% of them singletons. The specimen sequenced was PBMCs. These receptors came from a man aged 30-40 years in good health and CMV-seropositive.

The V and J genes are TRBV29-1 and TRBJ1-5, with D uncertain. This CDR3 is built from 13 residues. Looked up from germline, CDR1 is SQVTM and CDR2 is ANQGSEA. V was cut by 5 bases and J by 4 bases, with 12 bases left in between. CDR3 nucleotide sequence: TGCAGCGTTACTGAGGGTCGGAATCAGCCCCAGCATTTT. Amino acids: CSVTEGRNQPQHF. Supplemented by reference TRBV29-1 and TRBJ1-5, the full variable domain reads SAVISQKPSRDICQRGTSLTIQCQVDSQVTMMFWYRQQPGQSLTLIATANQGSEATYESGFVIDKFPISRPNLTFSTLTVSNMSPEDSSIYLCSVTEGRNQPQHFGDGTRLSIL.

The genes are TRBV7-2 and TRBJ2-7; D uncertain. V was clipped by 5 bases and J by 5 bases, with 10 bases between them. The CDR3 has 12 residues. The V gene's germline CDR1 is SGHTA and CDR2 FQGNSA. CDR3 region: CASSPRLDEQYF. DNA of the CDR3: TGTGCCAGCAGCCCGCGGTTGGACGAGCAGTACTTC.

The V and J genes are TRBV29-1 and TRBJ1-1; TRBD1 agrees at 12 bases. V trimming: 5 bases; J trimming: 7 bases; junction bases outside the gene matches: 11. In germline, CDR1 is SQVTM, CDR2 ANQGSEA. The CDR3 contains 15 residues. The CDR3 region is CSVRNPGQGASEAFF. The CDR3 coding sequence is TGCAGCGTTCGAAATCCGGGACAGGGGGCCAGTGAAGCTTTCTTT. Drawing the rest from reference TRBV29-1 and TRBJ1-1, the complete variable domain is SAVISQKPSRDICQRGTSLTIQCQVDSQVTMMFWYRQQPGQSLTLIATANQGSEATYESGFVIDKFPISRPNLTFSTLTVSNMSPEDSSIYLCSVRNPGQGASEAFFGQGTRLTVV.